This TCR beta chain was identified in a study of CD8+CD57+ T cells in acquired aplastic anemia. According to the study, genomic DNA was the template for TCR beta VDJ and CDR3 profiling. TCRdb re-called the reads with MiXCR, one entry per CDR3 protein. The sample shows around 180,000 distinct CDR3 sequences, about 60% of them seen only once. The V gene end was trimmed by 6 bases and the J gene end by 12 bases; junction bases not matched to a gene: 6. The CDR3 is 14 residues long. Germline-derived CDR1 and CDR2 are ENHRY and SYGVKD. The clonotype was recovered from a human donor in good health. The rearrangement joins TRBV10-3 to TRBJ1-6; 12 bases map to TRBD1. Material for sequencing was sorted CD4+, CD8+, or CD8+CD57+ T cells (not recorded which) from PBMCs. CDR3 sequence (DNA): TGTGCCATCAGCCCGGGACAGGGGGCTTTACCCCTCCACTTT. This sequence encodes CAISPGQGALPLHF.